The 22 T cell receptor beta chains listed next were all sequenced from one sample in a study of post-analysis software for immune sequencing data. Included in the TCR beta cDNA libraries were unique molecular identifiers. In TCRdb, the PCR reads were re-called with MiXCR into one record per CDR3 protein. The repertoire consists of approximately 690,000 distinct CDR3 sequences, with 59% occurring once and the leading ten covering 11%. No antigen has been identified for these receptors. Whole-study results and caveats: There were a few TRBV segments more frequent in patients than controls, and TRBV5-6, TRBV5-1 and TRBV20-1 were among them.

Sequenced input: blood. The receptors originated from a girl aged 2-10 years with multiple sclerosis.

This clonotype appeared a few times. This chain connects TRBV10-3 to TRBJ2-3; D unresolved. There are 13 residues in the CDR3. The germline gives CDR1 ENHRY, CDR2 SYGVKD. V dropped 3 bases and J dropped 4 bases, with 8 bases sitting between them. The CDR3 sequence is CAISEAQADTQYF. CDR3 bases: TGTGCCATCAGTGAAGCCCAAGCAGATACGCAGTATTTT.

This clonotype occurred a few times. The chain carries TRBV10-3 and TRBJ2-3; tentatively, D is TRBD1 (6 bases). V lost 5 bases and J lost 1, with 13 bases in between. The CDR3 runs to 15 residues. The V gene's germline CDR1 is ENHRY and CDR2 SYGVKD. The CDR3 DNA follows: TGTGCCATCAGTAAACAGGGCCCTGGCACAGATACGCAGTATTTT. Amino acids: CAISKQGPGTDTQYF.

Many counts were recorded for this clonotype. This sequence joins TRBV11-2 and TRBJ2-1; no clear D gene. This CDR3 is 11 amino acids long. Trimming cost V 2 bases and J 5 bases, with 1 base left between them. CDR1 SGHAT and CDR2 FQNNGV come from the germline V gene. The DNA of the CDR3 is TGTGCCAGCAGCTTACACAATGAGCAGTTCTTC. Its protein product is CASSLHNEQFF. The full variable domain, completed using reference TRBV11-2 and TRBJ2-1, is EAGVAQSPRYKIIEKRQSVAFWCNPISGHATLYWYQQILGQGPKLLIQFQNNGVVDDSQLPKDRFSAERLKGVDSTLKIQPAKLEDSAVYLCASSLHNEQFFGPGTRLTVL.

The genes are TRBV7-9 and TRBJ2-1, with 10 bases fitting TRBD2. Germline V gene data show CDR1 as SEHNR and CDR2 as FQNEAQ (reference sequence). J lost 0 bases, V lost 11 bases, and 16 bases had no gene match. The length of the CDR3 is 18 residues. CDR3: CAGYTGTSADYSYNEQFF. The CDR3 bases are TGTGCCGGGTACACCGGGACTAGCGCTGATTACTCCTACAATGAGCAGTTCTTC.

The chain couples TRBV2 to TRBJ2-3, with a possible D match to TRBD2 (5 bases). V gave up 9 bases and J gave up 0 bases, with 13 bases separating them. The CDR3 contains 14 residues. Germline V gene lookup returns CDR1 SNHLY and CDR2 FYNNEI. CDR3 region: CASKWTGSTDTQYF. In DNA form, the CDR3 reads TGTGCCAGTAAATGGACGGGGAGCACAGATACGCAGTATTTT.

This clonotype was counted between two and nine times. The chain is built from TRBV5-5 and TRBJ1-2; a possible D gene is TRBD1 (5 bases). This CDR3 contains 12 residues. Deletions cut 4 bases from V and 6 bases from J, with 10 bases between. CDR1 SGHKS and CDR2 YYEKEE come from the germline V gene (reference sequence). The DNA of the CDR3 is TGTGCCAGCAGCCGAGGGACCCATGGCTACACCTTC. It codes for CASSRGTHGYTF.

The rearrangement joins TRBV7-2 to TRBJ2-1; D call uncertain. The CDR3 has 12 amino acids. Germline V gene lookup returns CDR1 SGHTA and CDR2 FQGNSA. Trimming removed 1 base from V and 12 bases from J, with 10 bases in between. In DNA form, the CDR3 reads TGTGCCAGCAGCTTAGTTTTCCCTTGGCAGTTCTTC. Translating gives CASSLVFPWQFF. The full variable domain, in which reference TRBV7-2 and TRBJ2-1 provide the parts outside the CDR3, is GAGVSQSPSNKVTEKGKDVELRCDPISGHTALYWYRQSLGQGLEFLIYFQGNSAPDKSGLPSDRFSAERTGGSVSTLTIQRTQQEDSAVYLCASSLVFPWQFFGPGTRLTVL.

This clonotype was picked up a small number of times. The V gene is TRBV3-1, the J gene TRBJ2-1; D gene unclear. V lost 3 bases, J lost 6 bases, and 6 bases lay in between. The CDR3 is 12 residues long. Per the germline V gene, CDR1 is LGHDT and CDR2 is YNNKEL (reference sequence). CDR3 residues: CASSHGSNEQFF. The CDR3 coding sequence is TGTGCCAGCAGCCATGGTTCCAATGAGCAGTTCTTC.

The chain carries TRBV3-1 and TRBJ1-2; perhaps TRBD1 as D (5 bases). The length of the CDR3 is 15 residues. The V gene's germline CDR1 is LGHDT and CDR2 YNNKEL (reference sequence). The V end was cut by 0 bases, the J end by 7 bases, with 15 bases between. The CDR3 here is CASSQEGETRLGYTF. CDR3 DNA sequence: TGTGCCAGCAGCCAAGAAGGGGAAACCCGGCTTGGCTACACCTTC.

The gene calls are TRBV5-1 and TRBJ2-7; weak D call: TRBD1 (5 bases). Looked up from germline, CDR1 is SGHRS and CDR2 is YFSETQ. V shed 1 base and J shed 5 bases, with 10 bases lying between them. There are 13 residues in the CDR3. The CDR3 nucleotides are TGCGCCAGCAGCTTGTCAACGACAGACGAGCAGTACTTC. It is translated as CASSLSTTDEQYF.

The chain recombines TRBV20-1 with TRBJ2-4, with TRBD1 identical over 8 bases. Germline assignment: CDR1 DFQATT and CDR2 SNEGSKA (reference sequence). The CDR3 length is 15 residues. The V gene end was trimmed by 2 bases and the J gene end by 2 bases; junction bases not matched to a gene: 5. Written as DNA, the CDR3 is TGCAGTGCTAGACAGGGGGCCGGGTCCAAAAACATTCAGTACTTC. Translation gives CSARQGAGSKNIQYF.

The chain combines TRBV20-1 with TRBJ2-1; 8 bases map to TRBD2. In germline, CDR1 is DFQATT, CDR2 SNEGSKA (reference sequence). V shed 4 bases and J 6 bases; nucleotides not matched to a gene: 5. This CDR3 is 13 amino acids long. The CDR3 spells CSATRTSGNEQFF. The CDR3 DNA follows: TGCAGTGCTACCCGAACTAGCGGCAATGAGCAGTTCTTC.

This chain uses TRBV6-2 or TRBV6-3 with TRBJ1-6; D not resolved. Germline values: CDR1 MNHEY, CDR2 SVGEGT. The V and J ends lost 6 bases and 6 bases respectively, with 18 bases between them. The CDR3 contains 16 residues. The CDR3 DNA sequence: TGTGCCAGCAGCCTTGTCGTTGGGTTCCTTAATTCACCCCTCCACTTT. Protein sequence: CASSLVVGFLNSPLHF.

The chain couples TRBV10-3 to TRBJ1-2, with 7 bases fitting TRBD1. Germline V gene sequence: CDR1 ENHRY, CDR2 SYGVKD. After removal of 2 bases from V and 4 bases from J, the junction contained 4 bases not matched to a gene. The length of the CDR3 is 14 residues. CDR3 in DNA: TGTGCCATCAGTGAGATGGGACAGTTCTATGGCTACACCTTC. Amino acid sequence: CAISEMGQFYGYTF.

This clonotype was seen only once. The chain has TRBV2 and TRBJ2-3, with 14 positions matching TRBD2. The CDR3 is made up of 22 amino acids. The germline gives CDR1 SNHLY, CDR2 FYNNEI. The V gene end was trimmed by 10 bases and the J gene end by 2 bases; junction bases not matched to a gene: 26. Written as DNA, the CDR3 is TGTGCCACCAGCTCACAACAACCCGGGACTAGCGGGAGCGGGATGTTCACAGATACGCAGTATTTT. Encoded protein: CATSSQQPGTSGSGMFTDTQYF.

As regards this clonotype: Its ends do not fully match the called genes, so a read error is possible. V gene TRBV5-1 combines with J gene TRBJ2-5; D unresolved. This CDR3 is built from 14 residues. The V gene's germline CDR1 is SGHRS and CDR2 YFSETQ. The CDR3 loop reads CVSSLGGDQETQYF. The CDR3 DNA reads as TGCGTCAGCAGCTTGGGCGGAGACCAAGAGACCCAGTACTTC.

This rearrangement joins TRBV27 to TRBJ2-7; D gene uncertain. Germline CDR1 is MNHEY and CDR2 is SMNVEV (reference sequence). The V end was cut by 2 bases, the J end by 0 bases, with 20 bases between. The CDR3 covers 18 residues. CDR3 coding DNA: TGTGCCAGCAGTTTAGGGCCTCCCTCAACGGTAAGCTCCTACGAGCAGTACTTC. The encoded protein is CASSLGPPSTVSSYEQYF.

In its sample, this clonotype was seen many times. The rearrangement links TRBV7-6 to TRBJ1-5, with D possibly TRBD1 on 5 matching bases. Germline lookup yields CDR1 SGHVS and CDR2 FNYEAQ. Trimming took 5 bases from V and 2 from J, leaving 16 bases between them. This CDR3 has 16 residues. The CDR3 region is CASSAYEGMGNQPQHF. The CDR3 DNA reads as TGTGCCAGCAGCGCCTATGAGGGGATGGGCAATCAGCCCCAGCATTTT.

CDR3 amino acids: CSAIRYLEQYF. The DNA for the CDR3 is TGCAGTGCTATTCGGTATCTAGAGCAGTACTTC. V usage is TRBV20-1 and J usage is TRBJ2-7; D gene uncertain. The CDR3 runs to 11 residues. The germline V and J ends were trimmed by 4 bases and 7 bases, with 11 bases remaining between them. Germline CDR1 reads DFQATT; CDR2 reads SNEGSKA (reference sequence).

The chain has TRBV20-1 and TRBJ1-1; tentatively, D is TRBD1 (5 bases). This CDR3 region has 13 residues. V was trimmed by 7 bases and J by 3 bases, leaving 15 bases between them. The germline V gene encodes CDR1 DFQATT and CDR2 SNEGSKA (reference sequence). Written as DNA, the CDR3 is TGCAGTGGGGGGTCGTTTCGAGACACTGAAGCTTTCTTT. This codes for CSGGSFRDTEAFF.

Here the CDR3 reads CASSQAKGAKNTEAFF. The CDR3 region has the DNA TGCGCCAGCAGCCAGGCGAAGGGGGCGAAGAACACTGAAGCTTTCTTT. The rearrangement links TRBV4-3 to TRBJ1-1, with TRBD1 identical over 7 bases. In germline, CDR1 is LGHNA, CDR2 YSLEER. V was pared by 3 bases and J by 1 base, with 8 bases of the junction left unmatched. The CDR3 runs to 16 residues.

The chain combines TRBV7-9 with TRBJ2-7; D is tentatively TRBD1 or TRBD2 (5 bases each). This CDR3 is 13 amino acids long. Germline V lookup: CDR1 SEHNR, CDR2 FQNEAQ (reference sequence). V was pared by 3 bases and J by 6 bases, with 12 bases between. The CDR3: CASSFLGPSEQYF. The CDR3 DNA is TGTGCCAGCAGCTTTCTGGGACCCTCCGAGCAGTACTTC.